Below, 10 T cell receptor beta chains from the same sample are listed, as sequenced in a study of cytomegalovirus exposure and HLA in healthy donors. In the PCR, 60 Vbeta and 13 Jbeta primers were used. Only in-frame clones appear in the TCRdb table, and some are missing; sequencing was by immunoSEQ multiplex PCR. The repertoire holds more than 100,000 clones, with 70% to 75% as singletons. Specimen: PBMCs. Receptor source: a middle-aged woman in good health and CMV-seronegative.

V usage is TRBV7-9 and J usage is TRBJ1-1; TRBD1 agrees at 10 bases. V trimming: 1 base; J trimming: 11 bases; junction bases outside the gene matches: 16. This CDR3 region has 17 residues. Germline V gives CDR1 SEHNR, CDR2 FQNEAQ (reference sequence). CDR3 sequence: CASSLESLGTGAPRAFF. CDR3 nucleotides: TGTGCCAGCAGCTTAGAGAGCCTCGGGACAGGGGCACCTAGGGCTTTCTTT.

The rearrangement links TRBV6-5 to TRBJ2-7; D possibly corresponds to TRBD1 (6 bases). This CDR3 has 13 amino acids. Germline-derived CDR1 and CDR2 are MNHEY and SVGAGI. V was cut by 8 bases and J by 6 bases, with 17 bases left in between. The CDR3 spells CASRLPGQGEQYF. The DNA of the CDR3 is TGTGCCAGCCGACTCCCGGGACAAGGCGAGCAGTACTTC.

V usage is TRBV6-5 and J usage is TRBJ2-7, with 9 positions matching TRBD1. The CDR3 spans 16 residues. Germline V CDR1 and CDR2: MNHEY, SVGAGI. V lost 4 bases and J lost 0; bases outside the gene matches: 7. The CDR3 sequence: CASSWARGQGSYEQYF. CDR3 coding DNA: TGTGCCAGCAGTTGGGCCCGGGGACAGGGCTCCTACGAGCAGTACTTC.

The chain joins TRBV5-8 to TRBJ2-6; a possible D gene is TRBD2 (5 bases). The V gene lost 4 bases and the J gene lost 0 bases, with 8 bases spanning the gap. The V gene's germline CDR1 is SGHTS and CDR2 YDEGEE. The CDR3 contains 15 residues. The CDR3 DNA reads TGTGCCAGCAGCATCGGGAACTCTGGGGCCAACGTCCTGACTTTC. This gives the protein CASSIGNSGANVLTF.

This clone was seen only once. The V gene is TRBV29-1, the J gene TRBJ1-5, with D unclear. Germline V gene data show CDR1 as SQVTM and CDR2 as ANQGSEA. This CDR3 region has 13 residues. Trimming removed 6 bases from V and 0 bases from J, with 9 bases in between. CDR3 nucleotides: TGCAGCGTGTCCGGGAGTAGCAATCAGCCCCAGCATTTT. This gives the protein CSVSGSSNQPQHF.

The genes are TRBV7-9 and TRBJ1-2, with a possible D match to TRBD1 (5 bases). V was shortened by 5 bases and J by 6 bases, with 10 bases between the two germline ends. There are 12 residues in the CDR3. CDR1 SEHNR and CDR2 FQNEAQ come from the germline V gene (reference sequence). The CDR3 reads CASSPAGHGYTF. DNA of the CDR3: TGTGCCAGCAGCCCAGCAGGGCATGGCTACACCTTC.

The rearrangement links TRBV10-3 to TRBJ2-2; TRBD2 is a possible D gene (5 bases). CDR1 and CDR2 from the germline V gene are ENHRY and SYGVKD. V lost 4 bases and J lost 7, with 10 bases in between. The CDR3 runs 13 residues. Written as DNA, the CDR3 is TGTGCCATCAGTGGGACTTGGGGCGGGGAGCTGTTTTTT. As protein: CAISGTWGGELFF.

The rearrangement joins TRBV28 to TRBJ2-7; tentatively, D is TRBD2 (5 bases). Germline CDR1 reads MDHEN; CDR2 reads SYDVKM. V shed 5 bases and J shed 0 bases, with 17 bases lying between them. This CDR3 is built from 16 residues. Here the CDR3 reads CASSPPKGAVSYEQYF. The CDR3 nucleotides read TGTGCCAGCAGTCCCCCTAAAGGAGCGGTCTCCTACGAGCAGTACTTC.

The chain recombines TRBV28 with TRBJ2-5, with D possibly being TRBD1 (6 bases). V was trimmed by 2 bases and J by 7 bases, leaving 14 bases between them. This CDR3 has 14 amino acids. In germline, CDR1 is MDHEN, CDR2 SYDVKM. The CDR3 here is CASSLRGGIGTQYF. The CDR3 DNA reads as TGTGCCAGCAGTTTAAGAGGGGGAATCGGGACCCAGTACTTC. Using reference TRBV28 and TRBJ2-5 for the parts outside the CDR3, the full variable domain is DVKVTQSSRYLVKRTGEKVFLECVQDMDHENMFWYRQDPGLGLRLIYFSYDVKMKEKGDIPEGYSVSREKKERFSLILESASTNQTSMYLCASSLRGGIGTQYFGPGTRLLVL.

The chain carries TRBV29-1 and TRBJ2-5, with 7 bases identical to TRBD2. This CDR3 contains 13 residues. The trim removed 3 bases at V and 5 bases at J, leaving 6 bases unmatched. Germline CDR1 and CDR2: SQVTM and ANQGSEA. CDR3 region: CSVEGGGGETQYF. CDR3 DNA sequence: TGCAGCGTTGAGGGGGGGGGAGGGGAGACCCAGTACTTC.